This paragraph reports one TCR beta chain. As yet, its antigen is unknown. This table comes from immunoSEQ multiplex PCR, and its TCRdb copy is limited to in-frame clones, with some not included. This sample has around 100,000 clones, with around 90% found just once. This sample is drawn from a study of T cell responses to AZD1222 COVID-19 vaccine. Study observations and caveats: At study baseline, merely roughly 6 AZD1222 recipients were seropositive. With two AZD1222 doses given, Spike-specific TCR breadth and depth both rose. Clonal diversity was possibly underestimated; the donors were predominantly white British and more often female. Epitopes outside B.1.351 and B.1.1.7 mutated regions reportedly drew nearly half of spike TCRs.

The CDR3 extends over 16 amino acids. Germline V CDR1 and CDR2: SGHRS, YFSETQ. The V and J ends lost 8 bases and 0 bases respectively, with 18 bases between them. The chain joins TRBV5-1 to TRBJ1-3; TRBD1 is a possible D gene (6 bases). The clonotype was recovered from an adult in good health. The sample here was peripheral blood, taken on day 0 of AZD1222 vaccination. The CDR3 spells CASGSGAESSGNTIYF. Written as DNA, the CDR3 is TGCGCCAGTGGGTCGGGGGCTGAAAGCTCTGGAAACACCATATATTTT.